The entry below gives a single T cell receptor (beta chain) sequence along with its context. Assay: immunoSEQ multiplex PCR; the TCRdb copy retains only in-frame clones and omits some. The sample lists fewer than 140,000 clones; 80% to 95% were seen once. The source of the sample is a study of T cell changes during pregnancy in multiple sclerosis. The receptor comes from a female donor with multiple sclerosis, enrolled in a pregnancy study. Sequencing used peripheral blood, obtained after pregnancy.

This chain's CDR3 is CASSIDGTGGTHNEQFF. CDR3 nucleotide sequence: TGTGCCAGTAGTATAGACGGGACAGGAGGGACACACAATGAGCAGTTCTTC. V is TRBV19 and J is TRBJ2-1; 8 bases line up with TRBD1. The CDR3 sequence is 17 residues long. Germline CDR1 is LNHDA and CDR2 is SQIVND (reference sequence). V shed 0 bases, J shed 5 bases, and the junction held 9 bases outside the gene matches.